Below, 28 T cell receptor beta chains from the same sample are listed, as sequenced in a study of radiotherapy plus CTLA-4 blockade in lung cancer. Clones were read by immunoSEQ multiplex PCR, and TCRdb kept only the in-frame ones, dropping some. This table holds 110,000 or so clones, about 83% found once. The input for sequencing was peripheral blood, taken from a patient treated with radiotherapy plus ipilimumab. Every receptor here comes from a human donor with non-small cell lung cancer who had a partial response to radiotherapy plus ipilimumab.

The genes are TRBV5-1 and TRBJ2-1; D gene ambiguous. The V end was cut by 1 base, the J end by 5 bases, with 7 bases between. Looked up from germline, CDR1 is SGHRS and CDR2 is YFSETQ. The CDR3 runs to 13 residues. As DNA, the CDR3 is TGCGCCAGCAGCTTGCCCCAAAACAATGAGCAGTTCTTC. It is translated as CASSLPQNNEQFF.

A note on this clone: Other DNA sequences in this sample translate to the same CDR3. The chain carries TRBV9 and TRBJ1-1; D uncertain. The germline V gene has CDR1 SGDLS and CDR2 YYNGEE. V was shortened by 2 bases and J by 1 base, with 6 bases between the two germline ends. This CDR3 has 13 amino acids. The CDR3: CASSVGPNTEAFF. CDR3 nucleotide sequence: TGTGCCAGCAGCGTTGGCCCGAACACTGAAGCTTTCTTT.

The CDR3 DNA sequence: TGCGCCAGCAGTGAGTCAGGGAGCTCCTACAATGAGCAGTTCTTC. Translated: CASSESGSSYNEQFF. The rearrangement joins TRBV10-2 to TRBJ2-1, with D perhaps TRBD2 (5 bases). The V end was cut by 0 bases, the J end by 0 bases, with 6 bases between. In germline, CDR1 is WSHSY, CDR2 SAAADI. CDR3 length equals 15 residues.

The rearrangement uses TRBV6-1 and TRBJ2-3, with 7 bases aligning to TRBD1. V lost 6 bases and J lost 4; bases outside the gene matches: 7. Germline values: CDR1 MNHNS, CDR2 SASEGT. CDR3 length: 14 residues. In DNA, the CDR3 is TGTGCCAGCAGCTCCGGGACAGTTGCAGATACGCAGTATTTT. Translated: CASSSGTVADTQYF.

This chain connects TRBV7-3 to TRBJ2-5; 7 nucleotides match TRBD1. CDR1 SGHTA and CDR2 FQGTGA come from the germline V gene. With 2 bases clipped from V and 4 bases from J, the junction kept 1 base outside the gene matches. The CDR3 covers 13 residues. CDR3 sequence (DNA): TGTGCCAGCAGCTTAGGGGACAGAGAGACCCAGTACTTC. Protein product: CASSLGDRETQYF.

V gene TRBV9 combines with J gene TRBJ2-6; the D gene is possibly TRBD2 (6 bases). V was shortened by 2 bases and J by 0 bases, with 15 bases between the two germline ends. This CDR3 has 18 amino acids. Germline V gene sequence: CDR1 SGDLS, CDR2 YYNGEE. CDR3 sequence: CASSVGPSANSGANVLTF. The CDR3 nucleotides read TGTGCCAGCAGCGTTGGTCCTAGCGCCAACTCTGGGGCCAACGTCCTGACTTTC.

This clone was recorded only once. The chain uses TRBV28 and TRBJ1-1, with unresolved D. The CDR3 totals 12 residues. The V gene's germline CDR1 is MDHEN and CDR2 SYDVKM. V lost 2 bases to trimming and J lost 10 bases, with 11 bases between them. In DNA, the CDR3 is TGTGCCAGCAGTTTAACTCCGCAGGTAGCTTTCTTT. Protein sequence: CASSLTPQVAFF. Together with reference TRBV28 and TRBJ1-1, the CDR3 gives the full variable domain: DVKVTQSSRYLVKRTGEKVFLECVQDMDHENMFWYRQDPGLGLRLIYFSYDVKMKEKGDIPEGYSVSREKKERFSLILESASTNQTSMYLCASSLTPQVAFFGQGTRLTVV.

This chain uses TRBV11-2 with TRBJ2-7; 8 nucleotides agree with TRBD1. The germline V gene encodes CDR1 SGHAT and CDR2 FQNNGV. V was clipped by 5 bases and J by 3 bases; unmatched bases: 9. The CDR3 contains 15 residues. The CDR3 DNA follows: TGTGCCAGCAGCGTACACCGGGACAGGCTCTACGAGCAGTACTTC. Encoded protein: CASSVHRDRLYEQYF.

The CDR3 DNA reads as TGTGCCAGCTCGAGAGCACAGGGGCAATATGGCTACACCTTC. This sequence encodes CASSRAQGQYGYTF. The gene calls are TRBV9 and TRBJ1-2, with 7 bases that match TRBD1. CDR1 and CDR2 (germline): SGDLS, YYNGEE. V was pared by 7 bases and J by 5 bases, with 11 bases of the junction left unmatched. The CDR3 is made up of 14 amino acids.

This chain joins TRBV5-1 and TRBJ2-5, with 12 bases that match TRBD2. CDR1 is SGHRS and CDR2 is YFSETQ in the germline V gene. Trimming at V came to 2 bases and at J to 5 bases, leaving 4 bases not matched to a gene. The CDR3 has 15 amino acids. Written as DNA, the CDR3 is TGCGCCAGCAGCTTAGGCCTAGCGGGAGGGGAGACCCAGTACTTC. Translation gives CASSLGLAGGETQYF.

The gene calls are TRBV5-1 and TRBJ1-1; D is undetermined. Germline V gene sequence: CDR1 SGHRS, CDR2 YFSETQ. V lost 5 bases and J lost 5, with 19 bases in between. The CDR3 runs to 15 residues. The CDR3 nucleotides are TGCGCCAGCAGTAGAGACCTCTCCGCGGGGACTGAAGCTTTCTTT. This gives the protein CASSRDLSAGTEAFF.

This clone was seen repeatedly, ten times or more. The chain links TRBV7-3 to TRBJ1-3; no clear D gene. V gave up 5 bases and J gave up 1 base, with 6 bases separating them. CDR1 is SGHTA, CDR2 FQGTGA, per germline. CDR3 length: 13 amino acids. The CDR3 region has the DNA TGTGCCAGCAGCCCAGGATCTGGAAACACCATATATTTT. It yields the protein CASSPGSGNTIYF.

The J gene is TRBJ2-1, the V gene TRBV7-9; 7 nucleotides agree with TRBD2. There are 15 residues in the CDR3. Trimming at V came to 1 base and at J to 8 bases, leaving 8 bases not matched to a gene. The germline gives CDR1 SEHNR, CDR2 FQNEAQ (reference sequence). The CDR3 is CASSLGGGSGDEQFF. CDR3 coding DNA: TGTGCCAGCAGCTTAGGTGGCGGGAGTGGCGATGAGCAGTTCTTC.

The rearrangement joins TRBV13 to TRBJ1-6; the match to TRBD1 covers 8 bases. The CDR3 is 16 residues long. The J segment lost 5 bases and the V segment lost 4 bases, leaving 7 bases of the junction unmatched. The germline gives CDR1 PRHDT, CDR2 FYEKMQ (reference sequence). The CDR3 loop reads CASSSNLDRDNSPLHF. DNA of the CDR3: TGTGCCAGCAGCTCTAATCTGGACAGGGATAATTCACCCCTCCACTTT. Drawing the rest from reference TRBV13 and TRBJ1-6, the complete variable domain is AAGVIQSPRHLIKEKRETATLKCYPIPRHDTVYWYQQGPGQDPQFLISFYEKMQSDKGSIPDRFSAQQFSDYHSELNMSSLELGDSALYFCASSSNLDRDNSPLHFGNGTRLTVT.

The gene calls are TRBV30 and TRBJ2-6; D is uncertain. CDR1 is GTSNPN, CDR2 SVGIG, per germline (reference sequence). The V end lost 4 bases, the J end lost 6 bases, and 4 bases lay between the germline ends. There are 11 residues in the CDR3. CDR3 region: CAWTQANVLTF. The CDR3 DNA is TGTGCCTGGACCCAGGCCAACGTCCTGACTTTC.

This CDR3 reads CATTSRDSHTEAFF. CDR3 nucleotide sequence: TGTGCCACCACCTCCCGCGACAGCCACACTGAAGCTTTCTTT. This chain uses TRBV15 with TRBJ1-1; tentative D call: TRBD1 (5 bases). Germline CDR1 LNHNV, CDR2 YYDKDF (reference sequence). Trimming cost V 7 bases and J 3 bases, with 15 bases left between them. The length of the CDR3 is 14 residues.

This clone has more than one count but fewer than ten. The V call is TRBV6-1, the J call TRBJ2-7, with TRBD2 matching 8 bases. CDR1 is MNHNS, CDR2 SASEGT, per germline. CDR3 length: 15 residues. V was pared by 1 base and J by 2 bases, with 4 bases of the junction left unmatched. CDR3 loop: CASSEVSGGTYEQYV. The DNA for the CDR3 is TGTGCCAGCAGTGAAGTCTCGGGAGGGACCTACGAGCAGTACGTC.

The rearrangement joins TRBV19 to TRBJ1-1; D is perhaps TRBD1 (6 bases). The V and J ends lost 0 bases and 0 bases respectively, with 11 bases between them. The CDR3 has 16 amino acids. Germline CDR1 is LNHDA and CDR2 is SQIVND (reference sequence). CDR3 DNA: TGTGCCAGTAGTATAGAATATGCAGGGGTGAACACTGAAGCTTTCTTT. Translation gives CASSIEYAGVNTEAFF.

The V gene is TRBV18, the J gene TRBJ1-1, with a possible D match to TRBD1 (5 bases). The CDR3 loop spans 15 amino acids. Germline CDR1 reads KGHSH; CDR2 reads LQKENI. Trimming shortened V by 0 bases and J by 11 bases, and 19 bases separated the two germline ends. The CDR3 spells CASSPPSIAGTRAFF. CDR3 in DNA: TGTGCCAGCTCACCACCGTCTATAGCGGGGACCAGGGCTTTCTTT.

The rearrangement links TRBV21-1 to TRBJ1-5; the table's D call TRBD1 went unverified against the DNA. TRBV21-1 is deemed a pseudogene. The CDR3 has 13 amino acids. The CDR3 protein is CASRNRGVVPQHF. In nucleotides, the CDR3 is TGTGCCAGCAGAAACAGGGGTGTGGTGCCCCAGCATTTT.

This rearrangement joins TRBV19 to TRBJ1-1; TRBD1 matches at 7 bases. The V gene end was trimmed by 7 bases and the J gene end by 2 bases; junction bases not matched to a gene: 10. This CDR3 spans 15 amino acids. The V gene's germline CDR1 is LNHDA and CDR2 SQIVND (reference sequence). The CDR3 bases are TGTGCCAGTATCCATCTAGGGACAGAAAACACTGAAGCTTTCTTT. Encoded protein: CASIHLGTENTEAFF.

The chain is built from TRBV7-9 and TRBJ1-1, with a tentative D call TRBD1 (5 bases). The V gene's germline CDR1 is SEHNR and CDR2 FQNEAQ (reference sequence). V was clipped by 5 bases and J by 3 bases, with 19 bases between them. This CDR3 is 16 amino acids long. CDR3 residues: CASSPEWGGDDTEAFF. The CDR3 bases are TGTGCCAGCAGCCCCGAATGGGGAGGGGATGACACTGAAGCTTTCTTT.

The rearrangement joins TRBV13 to TRBJ2-7; the D gene is possibly TRBD2 (7 bases). The CDR3 runs to 13 residues. Trimming stripped 5 bases from V and 6 bases from J, with 14 bases between. The V gene's germline CDR1 is PRHDT and CDR2 FYEKMQ (reference sequence). CDR3 in amino acids: CASSPSGGGEQYF. The CDR3, as DNA: TGTGCCAGCAGCCCCTCGGGGGGCGGCGAGCAGTACTTC. Based on the CDR3 plus reference TRBV13 and TRBJ2-7, the full variable domain is AAGVIQSPRHLIKEKRETATLKCYPIPRHDTVYWYQQGPGQDPQFLISFYEKMQSDKGSIPDRFSAQQFSDYHSELNMSSLELGDSALYFCASSPSGGGEQYFGPGTRLTVT.

The rearrangement uses TRBV28 and TRBJ2-7; 7 nucleotides agree with TRBD1. V was clipped by 6 bases and J by 0 bases; unmatched bases: 5. CDR3 length equals 14 residues. CDR1 and CDR2 (germline): MDHEN, SYDVKM. As DNA, the CDR3 is TGTGCCAGCAGACAGACAGGGTCCTCCTACGAGCAGTACGTC. Residues: CASRQTGSSYEQYV.

DNA for the CDR3: TGTGCCAGCAGTACAGGGGAGAGGACTGAAGCTTTCTTT. It specifies CASSTGERTEAFF. The chain links TRBV27 to TRBJ1-1; 7 bases are a match to TRBD1. V trimming: 5 bases; J trimming: 5 bases; junction bases outside the gene matches: 5. This CDR3 is 13 amino acids long. Germline V gene data show CDR1 as MNHEY and CDR2 as SMNVEV (reference sequence).

The chain has TRBV19 and TRBJ1-5, with D perhaps matching TRBD1 (6 bases). Trimming stripped 7 bases from V and 6 bases from J, with 16 bases between. CDR1 LNHDA and CDR2 SQIVND come from the germline V gene (reference sequence). CDR3 size: 14 residues. The CDR3 nucleotides are TGTGCCAGTATCGGGGGGCAGGTCGGTCAGCCCCAGCATTTT. Amino acid sequence: CASIGGQVGQPQHF.

The count of this clone is one. This chain's CDR3 is CSVRTGGQNTEAFF. In DNA, the CDR3 is TGCAGCGTTAGGACAGGGGGCCAGAACACTGAAGCTTTCTTT. V gene TRBV29-1 combines with J gene TRBJ1-1, with 11 positions matching TRBD1. The trim removed 5 bases at V and 1 base at J, leaving 3 bases unmatched. The germline V gene encodes CDR1 SQVTM and CDR2 ANQGSEA. The CDR3 runs 14 residues.

The rearrangement uses TRBV19 and TRBJ1-1; D not resolved. Trimming removed 3 bases from V and 6 bases from J, with 14 bases in between. The CDR3 runs 14 residues. Germline V gene sequence: CDR1 LNHDA, CDR2 SQIVND (reference sequence). CDR3 sequence reads: CASSINPGRAEAFF. Here the CDR3 DNA reads TGTGCCAGTAGTATTAACCCAGGCCGCGCTGAAGCTTTCTTT.